Below, 15 T cell receptor beta chains from the same sample are listed, as sequenced in a study of blood T cells in healthy people across ages. Primed by a sample-barcoded 5' primer and a J-beta primer mix, a second PCR proceeded for roughly 6 to 12 cycles. TCRdb reprocessed the 5' RACE reads with MiXCR, giving one entry per CDR3 protein. The profile shows about 1.6 million distinct CDR3 sequences, 34% of them singletons. Source material: blood. The receptors originated from a woman under 40 in good health.

The chain carries TRBV20-1 and TRBJ1-2; 8 bases align to TRBD1. The germline gives CDR1 DFQATT, CDR2 SNEGSKA (reference sequence). Germline trimming cut 4 bases from V and 7 bases from J; bases unmatched to any gene: 11. CDR3 length: 14 residues. CDR3 residues: CSATQGASPPGYTF. CDR3 nucleotide sequence: TGCAGTGCTACCCAGGGGGCCTCCCCGCCTGGCTACACCTTC.

The chain is built from TRBV7-2 and TRBJ2-1; D not certain. V was trimmed by 5 bases and J by 6 bases, leaving 17 bases between them. Germline values: CDR1 SGHTA, CDR2 FQGNSA. This CDR3 has 15 residues. The DNA of the CDR3 is TGTGCCAGCAGCCCCCCAGGACCCTTAGTCAATGAGCAGTTCTTC. This encodes CASSPPGPLVNEQFF.

On this clonotype itself: A much larger clone is a single base away; this may be a read error. The rearrangement joins TRBV29-1 to TRBJ2-3; D is unresolved. This CDR3 has 11 residues. V shed 8 bases and J shed 3 bases, with 9 bases lying between them. The germline V gene has CDR1 SQVTM and CDR2 ANQGSEA. The CDR3 DNA follows: TGCAGCTTCGGGCATACAGATACGCAGTATTTT. As protein: CSFGHTDTQYF.

This rearrangement joins TRBV29-1 to TRBJ2-7; the D gene is possibly TRBD1 (6 bases). Looked up from germline, CDR1 is SQVTM and CDR2 is ANQGSEA. V was trimmed by 6 bases and J by 5 bases, leaving 17 bases between them. CDR3 length equals 13 residues. The CDR3, as DNA: TGCAGCGTAATGGGGGCAGGTCTCCACGAGCAGTACTTC. It translates to CSVMGAGLHEQYF.

This chain links TRBV12-3 or TRBV12-4 with TRBJ2-1; the match to TRBD2 covers 10 bases. This CDR3 is built from 15 residues. The ends lost 5 bases at V and 6 bases at J; junction bases unmatched: 7. In DNA, the CDR3 is TGTGCCAGCAGTACGGACATAGCGGGAGGCAATGAGCAGTTCTTC. Its protein product is CASSTDIAGGNEQFF.

This clonotype has more than one count but fewer than ten. V gene TRBV20-1 combines with J gene TRBJ2-7; the match to TRBD2 covers 7 bases. The V and J ends lost 1 base and 2 bases, in that order; junction bases with no gene match: 5. Germline V gives CDR1 DFQATT, CDR2 SNEGSKA (reference sequence). This CDR3 comprises 14 residues. The CDR3 is CSARGRGRAYEQYF. In DNA, the CDR3 is TGCAGTGCTAGAGGGCGGGGGAGAGCCTACGAGCAGTACTTC.

In its sample, this clonotype was seen a few times. DNA of the CDR3: TGTGCCTGGAACAGGGGACAGAACTATGGCTACACCTTC. It specifies CAWNRGQNYGYTF. The rearrangement links TRBV30 to TRBJ1-2, with 7 bases matching TRBD1. Per the germline V gene, CDR1 is GTSNPN and CDR2 is SVGIG (reference sequence). Trimming at V came to 4 bases and at J to 2 bases, leaving 4 bases not matched to a gene. CDR3 length equals 13 residues.

The J gene is TRBJ2-2, the V gene TRBV29-1; 7 nucleotides line up with TRBD1. This CDR3 region has 14 residues. V was clipped by 2 bases and J by 1 base; unmatched bases: 1. Germline V gives CDR1 SQVTM, CDR2 ANQGSEA. The CDR3: CSVEQGVNTGELFF. CDR3 in DNA: TGCAGCGTTGAACAGGGGGTGAACACCGGGGAGCTGTTTTTT.

The V and J genes are TRBV30 and TRBJ1-2, with D perhaps TRBD1 (6 bases). CDR3 length equals 12 residues. CDR1 is GTSNPN, CDR2 SVGIG, per germline (reference sequence). With 6 bases removed from V and 8 bases from J, the gap between germline ends came to 16 bases. CDR3 amino acids: CACWRLDSGYTF. CDR3 DNA: TGTGCCTGTTGGAGGTTGGACAGCGGCTACACCTTC.

The gene calls are TRBV12-3 or TRBV12-4 and TRBJ1-1, with D possibly TRBD1 on 5 matching bases. The CDR3 runs to 15 residues. Between the trimmed V and J ends, which lost 6 bases and 3 bases, there was a span of 17 bases. The CDR3 bases are TGTGCCAGCAGGCCAGGAGGGACGGTGGACACTGAAGCTTTCTTT. Residues: CASRPGGTVDTEAFF.

This clonotype was seen more than once but under ten times. The CDR3 DNA is TGCAGTGCTCTGCTAGCGGGTTCGGGGAATGAGCAGTTCTTC. Translating gives CSALLAGSGNEQFF. The J gene is TRBJ2-1, the V gene TRBV20-1, with 8 bases aligning to TRBD2. The V gene's germline CDR1 is DFQATT and CDR2 SNEGSKA (reference sequence). Losses at the gene ends were 5 bases for V and 7 bases for J; bases not matched to a gene: 10. The CDR3 length is 14 residues.

The V gene is TRBV7-2, the J gene TRBJ2-3; D remains ambiguous. This CDR3 is built from 14 residues. The germline gives CDR1 SGHTA, CDR2 FQGNSA. The V end lost 5 bases, the J end lost 7 bases, and 16 bases lay between the germline ends. This CDR3 is CASSPETDSYTQYF. CDR3 coding DNA: TGTGCCAGCAGCCCAGAGACTGATTCATATACGCAGTATTTT.

Worth noting for this clonotype: This likely comes from a read error, as the CDR3 has no conserved phenylalanine or tryptophan at its end. V gene TRBV29-1 combines with J gene TRBJ1-1, with 8 bases matching TRBD1. The germline V gene has CDR1 SQVTM and CDR2 ANQGSEA. Trimming took 7 bases from V and 3 from J; bases not matched to a gene: 7. This CDR3 is 13 amino acids long. The CDR3 reads CSADSGGDTEAFL. The DNA of the CDR3 is TGCAGCGCGGATTCAGGGGGCGACACTGAAGCTTTCTTG.

This clonotype has a handful of counts. The chain carries TRBV3-1 and TRBJ1-2; the match to TRBD1 covers 8 bases. Germline lookup yields CDR1 LGHDT and CDR2 YNNKEL (reference sequence). The CDR3 is 14 amino acids. V shed 1 base and J 5 bases; nucleotides not matched to a gene: 3. The CDR3 bases are TGTGCCAGCAGCCAAGGGACAGGGCCGTATGGCTACACCTTC. It is translated as CASSQGTGPYGYTF. The full variable domain, rest sourced from reference TRBV3-1 and TRBJ1-2, is DTAVSQTPKYLVTQMGNDKSIKCEQNLGHDTMYWYKQDSKKFLKIMFSYNNKELIINETVPNRFSPKSPDKAHLNLHINSLELGDSAVYFCASSQGTGPYGYTFGSGTRLTVV.

The chain links TRBV5-1 to TRBJ2-6; weak D call: TRBD1 (5 bases). Germline V CDR1 and CDR2: SGHRS, YFSETQ. The CDR3 totals 17 residues. V shed 0 bases and J shed 0 bases, with 10 bases lying between them. The CDR3 bases are TGCGCCAGCAGCTTGGGACAGTTCACCTCTGGGGCCAACGTCCTGACTTTC. This translates into CASSLGQFTSGANVLTF.